Here is one TCR beta chain with its context. V gave up 6 bases and J gave up 6 bases; unmatched junction bases: 7. The germline V gene encodes CDR1 MNHEY and CDR2 SMNVEV (reference sequence). The CDR3 extends over 16 amino acids. Here immunoSEQ multiplex PCR was the method, and the copy in TCRdb shows in-frame clones only, minus some. Counted here are roughly 90,000 clones, 80% to 90% occurring once; the ten biggest clones make up 0.85% to 1%. Specified time point: pretreatment peripheral blood. These data originate in a study of PD-L1 blockade in urothelial cancer. At the level of the study: Of prior chemotherapy regimens, patients had received between 0 and 3. Samples came from 3 weeks, at the second dose, and 6 weeks into treatment.

The chain joins TRBV27 to TRBJ2-1; 14 bases match TRBD2. This clonotype originated in a woman of 80 years or more with urothelial cancer. The sample here was PBMCs, taken around atezolizumab (anti-PD-L1) treatment. For the CDR3, the DNA is TGTGCCAGCAGGAGACTAGCGGGAGGGCCCTCCAATGAGCAGTTCTTC. Translation: CASRRLAGGPSNEQFF.